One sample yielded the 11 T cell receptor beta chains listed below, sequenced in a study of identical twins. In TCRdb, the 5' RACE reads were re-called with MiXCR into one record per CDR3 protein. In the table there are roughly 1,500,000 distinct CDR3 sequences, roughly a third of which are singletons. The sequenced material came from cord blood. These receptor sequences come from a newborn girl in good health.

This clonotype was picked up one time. Here the CDR3 reads CASGTVRTYGYTF. In DNA, the CDR3 is TGTGCCAGCGGAACTGTGCGGACCTATGGCTACACCTTC. This chain joins TRBV6-4 and TRBJ1-2; D not certain. Germline V gene lookup returns CDR1 MRHNA and CDR2 SNTAGT. Between the trimmed V and J ends, which lost 8 bases and 4 bases, there was a span of 14 bases. This CDR3 spans 13 amino acids.

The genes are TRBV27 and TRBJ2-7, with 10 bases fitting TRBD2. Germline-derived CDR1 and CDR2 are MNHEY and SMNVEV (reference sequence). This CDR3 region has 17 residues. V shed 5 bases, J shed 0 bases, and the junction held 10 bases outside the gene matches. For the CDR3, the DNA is TGTGCCAGCAGTGAAAAACATAGCGGGAGGAGCTCCTACGAGCAGTACTTC. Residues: CASSEKHSGRSSYEQYF.

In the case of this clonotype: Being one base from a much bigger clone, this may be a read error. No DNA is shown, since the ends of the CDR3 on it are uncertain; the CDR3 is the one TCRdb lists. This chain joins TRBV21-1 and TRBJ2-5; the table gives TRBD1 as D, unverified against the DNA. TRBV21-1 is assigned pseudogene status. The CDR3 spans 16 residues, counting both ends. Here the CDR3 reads CASSKVGRGANNEQYF.

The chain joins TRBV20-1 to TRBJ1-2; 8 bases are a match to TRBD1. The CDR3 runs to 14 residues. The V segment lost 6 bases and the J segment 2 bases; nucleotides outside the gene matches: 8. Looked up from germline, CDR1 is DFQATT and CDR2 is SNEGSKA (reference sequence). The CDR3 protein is CSADMRTGNYGYTF. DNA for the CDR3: TGCAGTGCCGATATGAGGACAGGGAACTATGGCTACACCTTC.

The DNA of the CDR3 is TGTGCCAGCAGCTTTACAGGGGGCGGTGAAGCTTTCTTT. Encoded protein: CASSFTGGGEAFF. The chain couples TRBV7-9 to TRBJ1-1, with TRBD1 identical over 9 bases. CDR1 is SEHNR, CDR2 FQNEAQ, per germline (reference sequence). The ends lost 3 bases at V and 7 bases at J; junction bases unmatched: 3. CDR3 size: 13 residues.

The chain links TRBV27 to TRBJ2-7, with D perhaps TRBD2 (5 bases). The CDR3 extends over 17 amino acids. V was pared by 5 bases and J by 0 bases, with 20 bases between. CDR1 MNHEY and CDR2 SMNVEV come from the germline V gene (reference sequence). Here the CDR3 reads CASSPQKGLESSYEQYF. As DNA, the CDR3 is TGTGCCAGCAGTCCCCAGAAAGGACTGGAAAGCTCCTACGAGCAGTACTTC.

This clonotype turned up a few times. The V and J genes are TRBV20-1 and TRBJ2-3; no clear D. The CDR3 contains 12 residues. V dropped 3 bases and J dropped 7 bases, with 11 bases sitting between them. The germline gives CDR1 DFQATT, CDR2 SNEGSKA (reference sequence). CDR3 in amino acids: CSASWAENTQYF. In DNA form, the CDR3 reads TGCAGTGCTAGTTGGGCTGAAAATACGCAGTATTTT.

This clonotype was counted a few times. Here the CDR3 reads CASSILSETQYF. CDR3 sequence (DNA): TGTGCCAGCAGCATCCTGTCCGAGACCCAGTACTTC. The rearrangement links TRBV7-9 to TRBJ2-5; D ambiguous. Per the germline V gene, CDR1 is SEHNR and CDR2 is FQNEAQ (reference sequence). CDR3 length: 12 residues. The ends were cut back, 5 bases at V and 5 bases at J, with 9 bases in the middle.

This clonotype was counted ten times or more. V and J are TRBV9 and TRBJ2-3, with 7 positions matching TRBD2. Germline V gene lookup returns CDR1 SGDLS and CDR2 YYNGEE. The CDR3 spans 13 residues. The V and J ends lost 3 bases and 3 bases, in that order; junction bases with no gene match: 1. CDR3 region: CASSAAGTDTQYF. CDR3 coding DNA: TGTGCCAGCAGCGCAGCGGGGACAGATACGCAGTATTTT.

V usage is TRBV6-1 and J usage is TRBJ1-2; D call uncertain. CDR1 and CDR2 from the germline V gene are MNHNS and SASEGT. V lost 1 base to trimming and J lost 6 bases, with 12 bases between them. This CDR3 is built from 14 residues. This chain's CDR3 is CASSEGNRINGYTF. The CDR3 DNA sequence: TGTGCCAGCAGTGAAGGGAATCGAATAAATGGCTACACCTTC.

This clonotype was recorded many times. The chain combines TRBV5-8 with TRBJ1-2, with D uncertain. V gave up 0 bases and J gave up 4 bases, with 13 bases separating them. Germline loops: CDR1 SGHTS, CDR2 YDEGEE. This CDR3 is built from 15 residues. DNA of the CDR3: TGTGCCAGCAGCTTGGTCGGTTTGGGTCCCTATGGCTACACCTTC. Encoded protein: CASSLVGLGPYGYTF.